Detailed here is one T cell receptor beta chain. Its specificity is unknown. Clones were read by immunoSEQ multiplex PCR, and TCRdb kept only the in-frame ones, dropping some. The data show some 2 million clones, 85% to 95% seen once. This sample stems from a study of shared clonotypes between healthy human individuals. General study results and limits: All-four-donor shared clonotypes had higher generation probabilities than non-shared clonotypes did.

Trimming took 2 bases from V and 4 from J, leaving 0 bases between them. CDR3 length: 11 residues. Looked up from germline, CDR1 is SGHTA and CDR2 is FQGNSA. The sample taken for sequencing was naive CD4+ T cells sorted from blood. Regarding subset: CD45RA+ positively selected. J is TRBJ1-5 and V is TRBV7-2; D ambiguous. This receptor was taken from a man aged 18 to 29 in good health. The CDR3 loop reads CASSLNQPQHF. The CDR3 coding sequence is TGTGCCAGCAGCTTAAATCAGCCCCAGCATTTT.